This T cell receptor beta chain came from a study of beta chain features in type 1 diabetes. About the study: Cell yields, gender and age were similar in healthy donors and patients. All samples combined gave about 100 million sorted cells for examination. The study's findings and limits: Among all four CD4+ subsets, Type 1 diabetes patients had TCRB CDR3s that were moderately but significantly shorter.

Researchers reported sorting CD4+ naive, central memory, regulatory and stem cell-like memory cells via CD45RO/CCR7/CD25/CD127/CD95/CD27. Deletions cut 10 bases from V and 2 bases from J, with 22 bases between. Germline CDR1 reads MNHEY; CDR2 reads SMNVEV (reference sequence). The CDR3 totals 16 residues. TCRB transcripts that were expressed got sequenced, as all of the isolated RNA had been reverse transcribed. Using immunoSEQ multiplex PCR, the repertoire was profiled, and TCRdb retains in-frame clones only, with some absent. Counted here are 680,000 or so clones, under 15% occurring once; the ten biggest clones make up approximately 0.02%. For this clone: Its antigen is unidentified.

Sequenced: naive CD4+ T cells from blood. The V and J genes are TRBV27 and TRBJ2-3, with D possibly TRBD2 on 6 matching bases. The sequence was collected from a man between 18 and 29 years old with type 1 diabetes. The CDR3 bases are TGTGCCAACCATAATACGGGGGACCTTTACACAGATACGCAGTATTTT. Amino acids: CANHNTGDLYTDTQYF.